A single sample is the source of the 11 T cell receptor beta chains below, sequenced in a study of OX40 agonist ivuxolimab in advanced cancers. Sequencing was performed with immunoSEQ multiplex PCR; in TCRdb, only in-frame clones are kept and a portion is missing. The sample has about 77,000 clones; approximately 89% are singletons. The source was CD4+ or CD8+ T cells sorted from blood, collected in a trial of the OX40 agonist ivuxolimab. The receptors originated from an adult with an advanced solid tumor such as melanoma, head and neck, liver or kidney cancer.

The chain is built from TRBV4-2 and TRBJ2-7; the match to TRBD2 covers 7 bases. Germline lookup yields CDR1 LGHNA and CDR2 YNFKEQ. The junction had 3 bases not matched to a gene; V was cut back by 0 bases and J by 1 base. The CDR3 has 15 amino acids. CDR3 region: CASSQEAGPSYEQYF. Here the CDR3 DNA reads TGTGCCAGCAGCCAAGAAGCGGGACCTTCCTACGAGCAGTACTTC.

The chain combines TRBV2 with TRBJ1-5, with D unclear. Between the trimmed V and J ends, which lost 0 bases and 5 bases, there was a span of 20 bases. This CDR3 is 18 amino acids long. CDR1 is SNHLY, CDR2 FYNNEI, per germline. DNA of the CDR3: TGTGCCAGCAGTGAAGCGCTACGGAAAGGTAGGGTGGATCAGCCCCAGCATTTT. Protein product: CASSEALRKGRVDQPQHF.

The chain joins TRBV12-5 to TRBJ2-1; TRBD1 agrees at 11 bases. The J segment lost 9 bases and the V segment lost 2 bases, leaving 6 bases of the junction unmatched. The CDR3 totals 15 residues. The germline CDR1 and CDR2 sequences are LGHNT and FRNRAP. This CDR3 is CASGLRGQGVFEQFF. DNA for the CDR3: TGTGCTAGTGGTTTGAGGGGACAGGGGGTCTTTGAGCAGTTCTTC.

This clone was counted once. This chain connects TRBV11-3 to TRBJ2-2; D is undetermined. This CDR3 is built from 15 residues. The V and J ends lost 4 bases and 5 bases respectively, with 14 bases between them. CDR1 and CDR2 (germline): SGHNT, YENEEA. In DNA form, the CDR3 reads TGTGCCAGCAGCTCCAACACCCCTGGGACCGGGGAGCTGTTTTTT. Protein: CASSSNTPGTGELFF.

This chain connects TRBV19 to TRBJ2-7, with D perhaps matching TRBD2 (6 bases). The CDR3 is 12 amino acids. The germline CDR1 and CDR2 sequences are LNHDA and SQIVND (reference sequence). The V and J ends lost 6 bases and 6 bases respectively, with 12 bases between them. CDR3 bases: TGTGCCAGTAGGGAAGGGACTGGCGAGCAGTACTTC. Its translation is CASREGTGEQYF.

V is TRBV18 and J is TRBJ2-7; tentative D call: TRBD1 (5 bases). V dropped 3 bases and J dropped 1 base, with 13 bases sitting between them. The germline gives CDR1 KGHSH, CDR2 LQKENI. The CDR3 is made up of 15 amino acids. The CDR3, as DNA: TGTGCCAGCTCACCGGGGTTGGGGCTTTCCTACGAGCAGTACTTC. Translated: CASSPGLGLSYEQYF.

The rearrangement links TRBV9 to TRBJ2-7; 7 bases fit TRBD2. V lost 0 bases, J lost 3 bases, and 3 bases stayed unmatched. The CDR3 extends over 14 amino acids. Germline CDR1 is SGDLS and CDR2 is YYNGEE. CDR3 DNA sequence: TGTGCCAGCAGCGTAGCCCCTAGCGGCTACGAGCAGTACTTC. Its protein is CASSVAPSGYEQYF.

The chain combines TRBV6-5 with TRBJ2-7; D perhaps matches TRBD2 (5 bases). Trimming took 5 bases from V and 3 from J, leaving 14 bases between them. This CDR3 comprises 14 residues. Germline values: CDR1 MNHEY, CDR2 SVGAGI. The CDR3 sequence: CASSEPGLGYEQYF. The CDR3 DNA reads as TGTGCCAGCAGTGAACCGGGGTTGGGCTACGAGCAGTACTTC.

The chain links TRBV9 to TRBJ2-3; 11 bases are shared with TRBD2. The CDR3 is made up of 17 amino acids. V lost 4 bases, J lost 6 bases, and 13 bases stayed unmatched. The V gene's germline CDR1 is SGDLS and CDR2 YYNGEE. CDR3 region: CASSPSRLAGGVDTQYF. CDR3 nucleotide sequence: TGTGCCAGCAGCCCAAGTCGGCTAGCGGGGGGTGTGGATACGCAGTATTTT.

The gene calls are TRBV30 and TRBJ1-4; D might be TRBD1 (5 bases). Per the germline V gene, CDR1 is GTSNPN and CDR2 is SVGIG (reference sequence). Deletions cut 3 bases from V and 5 bases from J, with 16 bases between. The CDR3 is made up of 15 amino acids. In nucleotides, the CDR3 is TGTGCCTGGAGCCCTCTCAGGGTGGGGAATGAAAAACTGTTTTTT. Its translation: CAWSPLRVGNEKLFF.

This clone was seen only a few times. The rearrangement uses TRBV7-9 and TRBJ1-6, with 10 bases that match TRBD1. The CDR3 runs to 14 residues. The germline gives CDR1 SEHNR, CDR2 FQNEAQ (reference sequence). V lost 7 bases, J lost 7 bases, and 4 bases stayed unmatched. DNA for the CDR3: TGTGCCAGCACCAAGGGACAGGGGAATTCACCCCTCCACTTT. Translated, it gives CASTKGQGNSPLHF.